This TCR beta chain stems from a study of T cells in Graves' hyperthyroidism and ophthalmopathy. Whole-study findings and limits: Ophthalmopathy, as predicted by the model, came a median around 7 months after the prediction. Most thyroid clonotypes with frequency above 0.001 were detected in blood.

Among the patients, aged 18 to 65, hyperthyroidism was newly diagnosed and had lasted under 2 months. On the basis of clinical symptoms, serum thyroxine and TRAb, thyroid ultrasound and orbital computed tomography, diagnoses were made. Researchers amplified the TCR beta CDR3 regions from RNA transcripts. Primed by the HTBI set, a first-round RT-PCR was run on the TCR CDR3. TCRdb used MiXCR to reprocess the multiplex PCR reads, holding one entry per CDR3 protein. The table shows some 270,000 distinct CDR3 sequences, with 13% occurring only once. The sample holds many counts of this clonotype. Its specificity is not known. The sequencing input was blood. This TCR derives from a woman under 40 with Graves' hyperthyroidism that later progressed to Graves' ophthalmopathy.

This CDR3 reads CASSPLLYTQYF. CDR3 sequence (DNA): TGTGCCAGCAGTCCGCTTTTGTATACGCAGTATTTT. The rearrangement links TRBV28 to TRBJ2-3; unclear D gene. This CDR3 is 12 amino acids long. The V end lost 5 bases, the J end lost 7 bases, and 10 bases lay between the germline ends. The germline CDR1 and CDR2 sequences are MDHEN and SYDVKM.